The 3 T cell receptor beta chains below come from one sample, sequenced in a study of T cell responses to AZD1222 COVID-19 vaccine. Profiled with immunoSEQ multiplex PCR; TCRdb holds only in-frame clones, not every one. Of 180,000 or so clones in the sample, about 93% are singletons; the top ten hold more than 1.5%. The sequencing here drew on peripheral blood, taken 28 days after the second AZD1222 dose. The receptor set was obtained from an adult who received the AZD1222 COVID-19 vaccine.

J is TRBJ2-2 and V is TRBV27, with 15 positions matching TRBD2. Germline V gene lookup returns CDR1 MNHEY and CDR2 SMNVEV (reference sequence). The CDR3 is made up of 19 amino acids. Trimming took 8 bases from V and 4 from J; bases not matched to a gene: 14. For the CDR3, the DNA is TGTGCCAGCGCTGGGACTGGACTAGCGGGAGGGCCAAGCACCGGGGAGCTGTTTTTT. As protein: CASAGTGLAGGPSTGELFF.

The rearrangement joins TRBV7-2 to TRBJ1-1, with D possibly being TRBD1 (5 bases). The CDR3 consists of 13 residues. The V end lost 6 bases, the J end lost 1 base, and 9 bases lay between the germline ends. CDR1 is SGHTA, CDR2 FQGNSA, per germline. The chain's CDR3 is CASRFDRNTEAFF. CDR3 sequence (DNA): TGTGCCAGCAGATTCGACAGGAACACTGAAGCTTTCTTT.

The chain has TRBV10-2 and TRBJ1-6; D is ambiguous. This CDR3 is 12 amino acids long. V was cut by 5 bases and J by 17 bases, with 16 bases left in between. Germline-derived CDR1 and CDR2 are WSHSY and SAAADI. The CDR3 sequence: CASSIDGWLVHF. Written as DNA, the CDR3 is TGCGCCAGCAGTATCGACGGGTGGCTAGTCCACTTT.